A selection of T cell receptor beta chains follows, all from one sample in a study of T cells in localized non-small cell lung cancer. Method: immunoSEQ multiplex PCR; TCRdb's copy keeps in-frame clones and lacks some. Of tens of thousands of clones in the sample, roughly 87% were seen once. Sample: peripheral blood, taken before any cancer treatment. The receptor source for this set is a man aged 40 to 70 with stage I squamous cell lung carcinoma. CDR3s include the opening cysteine and the closing phenylalanine or tryptophan. A D gene is named only where the DNA matches it firmly. Size tells how often a clone was seen (once, few, many) or the class of an expanded clone, and some rows leave it out.

>TRBD1|TRBJ1-4|TRBV5-1|15|NA
CASSLAGTGKEKLFF
TGCGCCAGCAGCTTGGCCGGGACAGGGAAGGAAAAACTGTTTTTT
>NA|TRBJ2-5|TRBV5-1|15|NA
CASREQVGREETQYF
TGCGCCAGCCGGGAGCAGGTGGGGCGCGAAGAGACCCAGTACTTC
>NA|TRBJ2-2|TRBV7-3|15|once
CASSLRQSNTGELFF
TGTGCCAGCAGCTTAAGACAATCGAACACCGGGGAGCTGTTTTTT
>NA|TRBJ1-2|TRBV20-1|11|NA
CSAYNNYGYTF
TGCAGTGCTTACAATAACTATGGCTACACCTTC
>TRBD1|TRBJ2-2|TRBV9|15|NA
CASSEETGATGELFF
TGTGCCAGCAGCGAGGAGACAGGGGCGACCGGGGAGCTGTTTTTT
>NA|TRBJ1-3|TRBV30|11|NA
CAWSVGNTIYF
TGTGCCTGGAGTGTTGGAAACACCATATATTTT
>TRBD1|TRBJ2-1|TRBV9|14|NA
CASSGDRFYNEQFF
TGTGCCAGCAGCGGGGACAGGTTCTACAATGAGCAGTTCTTC
>NA|TRBJ1-4|TRBV28|13|NA
CASSFATNEKLFF
TGTGCCAGCAGTTTTGCAACTAATGAAAAACTGTTTTTT
>TRBD1|TRBJ2-1|TRBV6-6|15|NA
CASSFPGGAKNEQFF
TGTGCCAGCAGTTTTCCAGGGGGCGCGAAGAATGAGCAGTTCTTC
>NA|TRBJ1-4|TRBV19|15|NA
CASSPRVREHEKLFF
TGTGCCAGTAGTCCCCGGGTCAGGGAGCATGAAAAACTGTTTTTT
>NA|TRBJ2-3|TRBV14|15|NA
CASSQVSQGRDTQYF
TGTGCCAGCAGCCAAGTGTCCCAGGGCAGAGATACGCAGTATTTT
>TRBD1|TRBJ2-6|TRBV6-1|15|NA
CASSLTGSGANVLTF
TGTGCCAGCAGCCTGACAGGGTCTGGGGCCAACGTCCTGACTTTC
>TRBD1|TRBJ1-3|TRBV7-2|15|NA
CASSISTGAGNTIYF
TGTGCCAGCAGCATATCGACAGGGGCCGGAAACACCATATATTTT
>NA|TRBJ1-2|TRBV30|16|NA
CAWTPPAAARSYGYTF
TGTGCCTGGACCCCCCCCGCGGCCGCCCGGTCGTATGGCTACACCTTC
>TRBD1|TRBJ2-3|TRBV29-1|13|NA
CSARQGGTDTQYF
TGCAGCGCTCGACAGGGGGGGACAGATACGCAGTATTTT
>NA|TRBJ1-4|TRBV19|17|NA
CASRIGGGMSADEKLFF
TGTGCCAGCCGCATTGGGGGCGGTATGTCTGCAGATGAAAAACTGTTTTTT
>NA|TRBJ1-1|TRBV11-2|14|NA
CASSLLGLGTEAFF
TGTGCCAGCAGCCTCCTAGGATTGGGCACTGAAGCTTTCTTT
>NA|TRBJ1-6|TRBV9|15|NA
CASSVGLGADSPLHF
TGTGCCAGCAGCGTAGGTCTGGGCGCGGATTCACCCCTCCACTTT
>NA|TRBJ2-1|TRBV11-2|16|NA
CASSLEPQNLYNEQFF
TGTGCCAGCAGCTTAGAACCACAGAACCTTTACAATGAGCAGTTCTTC
>NA|TRBJ1-5|TRBV5-6|14|NA
CASSFIGDNQPQHF
TGTGCCAGCAGCTTTATAGGGGACAATCAGCCCCAGCATTTT
>NA|TRBJ1-6|TRBV6-4|15|once
CASRLEDRRNSPLHF
TGTGCCAGCAGATTGGAAGACAGGCGCAATTCACCCCTCCACTTT
>NA|TRBJ2-1|TRBV7-9|17|once
CASSLLPGPSSYNEQFF
TGTGCCAGCAGCTTACTACCGGGACCCAGCTCCTACAATGAGCAGTTCTTC
>NA|TRBJ1-2|TRBV7-8|13|NA
CASSLGVGDGYTF
TGTGCCAGCAGCTTAGGGGTAGGCGATGGCTACACCTTC
>TRBD1|TRBJ2-7|TRBV19|15|NA
CASSASTGGSNEQYF
TGTGCCAGTAGTGCCTCGACAGGGGGTAGCAACGAGCAGTACTTC
>NA|TRBJ1-1|TRBV19|13|NA
CASSIYPGWEAFF
TGTGCCAGTAGTATTTATCCAGGATGGGAAGCTTTCTTT
>NA|TRBJ1-6|TRBV4-1|18|once
CASSQDYQASSYNSPLHF
TGCGCCAGCAGCCAAGATTATCAGGCCAGCTCCTATAATTCACCCCTCCACTTT
>NA|TRBJ1-3|TRBV4-2|16|few
CASSQDPFSVGNTIYF
TGTGCCAGCAGCCAAGACCCCTTCTCCGTTGGAAACACCATATATTTT
>NA|TRBJ1-1|TRBV5-1|14|NA
CASSLREGGTEAFF
TGCGCCAGCAGCTTGAGGGAGGGGGGCACTGAAGCTTTCTTT
>TRBD1|TRBJ1-1|TRBV6-5|15|NA
CASSYATGFNTEAFF
TGTGCCAGCAGTTATGCGACAGGGTTCAACACTGAAGCTTTCTTT
>NA|TRBJ1-5|TRBV28|15|NA
CASSLPQGNSQPQHF
TGTGCCAGCAGTTTACCCCAGGGGAATAGTCAGCCCCAGCATTTT
>NA|TRBJ1-2|TRBV27|14|NA
CASRAHLGAYGYTF
TGTGCCAGCAGAGCTCATTTAGGGGCCTATGGCTACACCTTC
>NA|TRBJ1-3|TRBV5-4|16|NA
CASSLGAGMRGNTIYF
TGTGCCAGCAGCCTAGGGGCGGGGATGCGTGGAAACACCATATATTTT
>TRBD1|TRBJ1-5|TRBV5-1|15|NA
CASSLNGQASQPQHF
TGCGCCAGCAGCTTGAACGGACAGGCCTCTCAGCCCCAGCATTTT
>NA|TRBJ2-1|TRBV11-2|13|NA
CASSPALNNEQFF
TGTGCCAGCAGCCCAGCCCTGAACAATGAGCAGTTCTTC
>NA|TRBJ2-3|TRBV5-6|18|NA
CASSSAGRGGPGTDTQYF
TGTGCCAGCAGCTCCGCTGGAAGGGGGGGGCCGGGGACAGATACGCAGTATTTT
>TRBD1|TRBJ1-4|TRBV5-1|15|once
CASSSQGSTNEKLFF
TGCGCCAGCAGCTCACAGGGGTCAACTAATGAAAAACTGTTTTTT
>TRBD1|TRBJ1-1|TRBV19|14|NA
CASSKDRGHTEAFF
TGTGCCAGTAGCAAGGACAGGGGGCACACTGAAGCTTTCTTT
>NA|TRBJ2-5|TRBV2|14|few
CASSEAMFRGPLYF
TGTGCCAGCAGTGAAGCGATGTTCAGGGGCCCGCTGTACTTC
>NA|TRBJ1-1|TRBV2|13|few
CASRRGPYTEAFF
TGTGCCAGCAGGCGGGGTCCGTACACTGAAGCTTTCTTT
>NA|TRBJ1-1|TRBV4-1|14|NA
CASSQRGADTEAFF
TGCGCCAGCAGCCAGCGGGGGGCAGACACTGAAGCTTTCTTT
>NA|TRBJ1-5|TRBV7-4|16|NA
CASSSSWPGGNQPQHF
TGTGCCAGCAGCTCCTCCTGGCCGGGAGGCAATCAGCCCCAGCATTTT
>NA|TRBJ1-5|TRBV7-9|16|NA
CASSLQGPGSNQPQHF
TGTGCCAGCAGCTTACAGGGTCCGGGGAGCAATCAGCCCCAGCATTTT
>TRBD1|TRBJ1-6|TRBV10-3|16|NA
CAISERGQRDNSPLHF
TGTGCCATCAGTGAGAGGGGGCAAAGGGATAATTCACCCCTCCACTTT
>TRBD1|TRBJ1-6|TRBV19|16|NA
CASSIRWGRGYSPLHF
TGTGCCAGTAGTATTCGATGGGGCAGGGGGTACTCACCCCTCCACTTT
>NA|TRBJ2-1|TRBV11-3|14|NA
CASSPGGSYNEQFF
TGTGCCAGCAGCCCGGGCGGGTCCTACAATGAGCAGTTCTTC
>NA|TRBJ1-3|TRBV7-6|13|NA
CASSLASGNTIYF
TGTGCCAGCAGCTTAGCCTCTGGAAACACCATATATTTT
>NA|TRBJ2-1|TRBV5-1|15|NA
CASSLERISYNEQFF
TGCGCCAGCAGCTTGGAAAGGATCTCCTACAATGAGCAGTTCTTC
>NA|TRBJ1-1|TRBV7-9|14|NA
CASSSMTGNTEAFF
TGTGCCAGCAGCTCAATGACAGGTAACACTGAAGCTTTCTTT
>TRBD1|TRBJ2-1|TRBV6-4|13|few
CASSRQGKDEQFF
TGTGCCAGCAGCCGACAGGGTAAGGATGAGCAGTTCTTC
>NA|TRBJ2-6|TRBV18|15|NA
CASSPIRSGANVLTF
TGTGCCAGCTCACCAATCCGCTCTGGGGCCAACGTCCTGACTTTC
>TRBD1|TRBJ1-2|TRBV6-1|11|few
CATRTGVGYTF
TGTGCCACCCGGACAGGGGTTGGCTACACCTTC
>NA|TRBJ1-3|TRBV5-1|13|NA
CASSLDGENTIYF
TGCGCCAGCAGCTTGGACGGGGAAAACACCATATATTTT
>NA|TRBJ1-3|TRBV30|16|NA
CAWIRTGLGSGNTIYF
TGTGCCTGGATCCGAACAGGGTTAGGTTCTGGAAACACCATATATTTT
>NA|TRBJ2-1|TRBV6-1|13|NA
CASSEVGVNEQFF
TGTGCCAGCAGTGAAGTCGGGGTCAATGAGCAGTTCTTC
>NA|TRBJ2-3|TRBV19|15|NA
CASSMQVRSTDTQYF
TGTGCCAGTAGTATGCAGGTCCGCTCCACAGATACGCAGTATTTT